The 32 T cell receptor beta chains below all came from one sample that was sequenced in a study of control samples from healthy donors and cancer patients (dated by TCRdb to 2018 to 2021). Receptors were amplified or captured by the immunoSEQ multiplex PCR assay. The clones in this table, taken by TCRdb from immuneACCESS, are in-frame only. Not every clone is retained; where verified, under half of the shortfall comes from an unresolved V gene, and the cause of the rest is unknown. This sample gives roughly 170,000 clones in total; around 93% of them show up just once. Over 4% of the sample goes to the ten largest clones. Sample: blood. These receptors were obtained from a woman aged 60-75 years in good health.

The CDR3 region is CASSLPPPLSYNEQFF. CDR3 bases: TGTGCCAGCAGCCTACCCCCGCCTCTCTCCTACAATGAGCAGTTCTTC. This chain uses TRBV7-8 with TRBJ2-1; D is unclear. Germline V CDR1 and CDR2: SGHVS, FQNEAQ. The CDR3 has 16 amino acids. The V gene lost 5 bases and the J gene lost 0 bases, with 14 bases spanning the gap.

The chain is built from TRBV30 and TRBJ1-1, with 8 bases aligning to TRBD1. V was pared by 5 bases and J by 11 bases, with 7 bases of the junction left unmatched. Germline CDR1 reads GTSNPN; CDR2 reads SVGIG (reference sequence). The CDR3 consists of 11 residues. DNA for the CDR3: TGTGCCTGGGGACTGCGGGACAGGGCTTTCTTT. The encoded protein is CAWGLRDRAFF.

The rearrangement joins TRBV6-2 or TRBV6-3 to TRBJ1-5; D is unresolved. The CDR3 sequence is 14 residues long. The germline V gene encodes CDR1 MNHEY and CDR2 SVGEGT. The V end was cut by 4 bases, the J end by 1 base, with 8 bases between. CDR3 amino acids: CASSSWTSNQPQHF. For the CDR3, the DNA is TGTGCCAGCAGTTCCTGGACCAGCAATCAGCCCCAGCATTTT.

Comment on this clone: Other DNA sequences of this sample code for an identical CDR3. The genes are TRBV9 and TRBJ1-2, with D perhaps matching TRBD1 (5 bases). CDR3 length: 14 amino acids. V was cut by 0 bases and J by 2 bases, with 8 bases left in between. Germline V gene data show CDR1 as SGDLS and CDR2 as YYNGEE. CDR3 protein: CASSVGGSNYGYTF. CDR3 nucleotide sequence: TGTGCCAGCAGCGTAGGGGGCAGCAACTATGGCTACACCTTC.

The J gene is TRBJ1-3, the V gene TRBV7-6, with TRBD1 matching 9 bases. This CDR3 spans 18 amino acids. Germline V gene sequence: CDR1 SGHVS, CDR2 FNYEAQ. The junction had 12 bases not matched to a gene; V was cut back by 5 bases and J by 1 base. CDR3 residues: CASSRIISGTGSGNTIYF. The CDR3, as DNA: TGTGCCAGCAGCCGAATTATCTCCGGGACAGGGTCTGGAAACACCATATATTTT.

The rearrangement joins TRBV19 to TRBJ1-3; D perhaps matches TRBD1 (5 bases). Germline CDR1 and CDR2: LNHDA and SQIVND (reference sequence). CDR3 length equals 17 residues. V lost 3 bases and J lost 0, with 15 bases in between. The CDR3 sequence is CASSIQWTPYSGNTIYF. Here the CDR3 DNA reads TGTGCCAGTAGTATTCAGTGGACACCTTACTCTGGAAACACCATATATTTT.

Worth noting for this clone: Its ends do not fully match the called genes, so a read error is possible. DNA for the CDR3: TGTCCCAGCAGCTTATCTCCCAGCGGGGGGGCCAAGGGGGAGACCCAGTACTTC. Its translation is CPSSLSPSGGAKGETQYF. The V call is TRBV7-3, the J call TRBJ2-5, with 10 bases fitting TRBD2. The germline V gene encodes CDR1 SGHTA and CDR2 FQGTGA. The CDR3 has 18 amino acids.

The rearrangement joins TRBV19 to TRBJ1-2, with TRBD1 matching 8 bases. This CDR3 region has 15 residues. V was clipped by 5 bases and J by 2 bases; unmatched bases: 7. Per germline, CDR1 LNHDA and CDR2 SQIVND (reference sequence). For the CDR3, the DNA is TGTGCCAGTAGTCCAGGACAGGGCGGAAACTATGGCTACACCTTC. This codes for CASSPGQGGNYGYTF.

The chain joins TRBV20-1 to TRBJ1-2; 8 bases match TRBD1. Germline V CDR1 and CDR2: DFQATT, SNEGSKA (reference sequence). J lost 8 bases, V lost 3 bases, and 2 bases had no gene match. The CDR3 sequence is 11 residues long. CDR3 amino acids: CSARRQGGYTF. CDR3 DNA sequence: TGCAGTGCTAGGAGACAGGGGGGCTACACCTTC.

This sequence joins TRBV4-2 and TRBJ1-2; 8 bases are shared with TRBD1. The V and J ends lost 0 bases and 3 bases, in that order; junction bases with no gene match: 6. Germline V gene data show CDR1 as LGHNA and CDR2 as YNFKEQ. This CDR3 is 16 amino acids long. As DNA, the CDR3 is TGTGCCAGCAGCCAAGAGGGCGCAGGGGGCTACTATGGCTACACCTTC. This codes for CASSQEGAGGYYGYTF.

Written as DNA, the CDR3 is TGCAGCGTTGAAGTGGGTTTCGGCAGGGGAGACTATGGCTACACCTTC. Translation: CSVEVGFGRGDYGYTF. The rearrangement links TRBV29-1 to TRBJ1-2, with D perhaps matching TRBD1 (6 bases). The CDR3 sequence is 16 residues long. The ends were cut back, 1 base at V and 3 bases at J, with 18 bases in the middle. Germline V gives CDR1 SQVTM, CDR2 ANQGSEA.

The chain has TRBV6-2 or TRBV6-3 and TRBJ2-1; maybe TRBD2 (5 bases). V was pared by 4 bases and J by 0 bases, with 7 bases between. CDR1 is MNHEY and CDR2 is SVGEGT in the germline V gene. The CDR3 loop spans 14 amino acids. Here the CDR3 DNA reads TGTGCCAGCAGTTTGGACTTCTCCTACAATGAGCAGTTCTTC. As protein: CASSLDFSYNEQFF.

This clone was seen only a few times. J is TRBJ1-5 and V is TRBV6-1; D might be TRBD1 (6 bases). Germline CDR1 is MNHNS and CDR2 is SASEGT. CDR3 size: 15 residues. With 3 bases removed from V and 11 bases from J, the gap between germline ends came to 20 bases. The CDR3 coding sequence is TGTGCCAGCAGTGATAGCAACAGGGATGTGTTGTCCCAGCATTTT. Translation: CASSDSNRDVLSQHF.

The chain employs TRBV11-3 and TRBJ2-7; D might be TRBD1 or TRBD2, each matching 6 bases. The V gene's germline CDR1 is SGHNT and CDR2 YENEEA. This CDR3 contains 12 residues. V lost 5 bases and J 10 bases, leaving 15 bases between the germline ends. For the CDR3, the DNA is TGTGCCAGCAGCACCACGGGGGCGGGTCAGTACTTC. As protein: CASSTTGAGQYF.

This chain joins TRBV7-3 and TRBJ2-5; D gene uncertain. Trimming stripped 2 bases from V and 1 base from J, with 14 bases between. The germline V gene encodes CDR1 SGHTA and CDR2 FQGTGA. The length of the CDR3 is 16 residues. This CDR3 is CASSLGSRNPQETQYF. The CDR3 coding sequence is TGTGCCAGCAGCTTAGGTAGTCGAAATCCCCAAGAGACCCAGTACTTC.

CDR3: CASSPPTGTEAFF. The CDR3 DNA sequence: TGTGCCAGCAGCCCTCCAACGGGGACTGAAGCTTTCTTT. J is TRBJ1-1 and V is TRBV13; D remains unclear. There are 13 residues in the CDR3. Trimming cost V 5 bases and J 5 bases, with 12 bases left between them. Germline CDR1 PRHDT, CDR2 FYEKMQ (reference sequence).

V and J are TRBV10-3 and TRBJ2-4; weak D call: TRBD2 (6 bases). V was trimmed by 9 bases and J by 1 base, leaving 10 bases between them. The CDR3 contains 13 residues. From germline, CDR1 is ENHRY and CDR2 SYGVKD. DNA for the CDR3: TGTGCCATAAGGGACTTCGCCAAAAACATTCAGTACTTC. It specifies CAIRDFAKNIQYF.

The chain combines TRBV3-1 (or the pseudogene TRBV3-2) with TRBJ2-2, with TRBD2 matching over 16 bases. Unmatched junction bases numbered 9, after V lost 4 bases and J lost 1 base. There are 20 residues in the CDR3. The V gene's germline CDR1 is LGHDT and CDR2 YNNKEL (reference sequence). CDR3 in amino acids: CASSRGLAGGPSVNTGELFF. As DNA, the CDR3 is TGTGCCAGCAGCCGGGGACTAGCGGGGGGGCCTTCGGTGAACACCGGGGAGCTGTTTTTT.

The CDR3 loop is CASSYPIMPVYEQYF. The CDR3 DNA reads TGTGCCAGCAGTTACCCCATAATGCCTGTCTACGAGCAGTACTTC. J is TRBJ2-7 and V is TRBV6-2 or TRBV6-3; the D is unclear. Germline V gives CDR1 MNHEY, CDR2 SVGEGT. Trimming pared 2 bases from V and 3 bases from J, leaving 14 bases between. The CDR3 has 15 amino acids.

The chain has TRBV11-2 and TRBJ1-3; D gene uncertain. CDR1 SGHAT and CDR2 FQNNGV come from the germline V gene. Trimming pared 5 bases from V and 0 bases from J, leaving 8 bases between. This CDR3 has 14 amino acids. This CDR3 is CASSGAASGNTIYF. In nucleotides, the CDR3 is TGTGCCAGCAGCGGAGCAGCCTCTGGAAACACCATATATTTT. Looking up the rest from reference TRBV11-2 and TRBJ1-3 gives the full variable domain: EAGVAQSPRYKIIEKRQSVAFWCNPISGHATLYWYQQILGQGPKLLIQFQNNGVVDDSQLPKDRFSAERLKGVDSTLKIQPAKLEDSAVYLCASSGAASGNTIYFGEGSWLTVV.

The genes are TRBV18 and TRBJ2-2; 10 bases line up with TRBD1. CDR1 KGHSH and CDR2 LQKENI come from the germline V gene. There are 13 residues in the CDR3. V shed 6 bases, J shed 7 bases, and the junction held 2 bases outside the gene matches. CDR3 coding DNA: TGTGCCAGCTCCGGGACAGGGGACGGGGAGCTGTTTTTT. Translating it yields CASSGTGDGELFF. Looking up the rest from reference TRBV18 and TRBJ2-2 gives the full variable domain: NAGVMQNPRHLVRRRGQEARLRCSPMKGHSHVYWYRQLPEEGLKFMVYLQKENIIDESGMPKERFSAEFPKEGPSILRIQQVVRGDSAAYFCASSGTGDGELFFGEGSRLTVL.

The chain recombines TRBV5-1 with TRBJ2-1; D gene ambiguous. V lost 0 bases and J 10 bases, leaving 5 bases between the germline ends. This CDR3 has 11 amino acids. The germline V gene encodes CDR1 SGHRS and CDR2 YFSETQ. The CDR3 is CASSLEREQFF. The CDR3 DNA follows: TGCGCCAGCAGCTTGGAAAGGGAGCAGTTCTTC.

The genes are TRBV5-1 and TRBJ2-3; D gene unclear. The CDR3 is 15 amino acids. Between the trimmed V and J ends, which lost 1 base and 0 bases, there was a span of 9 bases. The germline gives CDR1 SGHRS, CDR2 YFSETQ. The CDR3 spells CASSLWAGSTDTQYF. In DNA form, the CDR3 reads TGCGCCAGCAGCTTGTGGGCCGGGAGCACAGATACGCAGTATTTT.

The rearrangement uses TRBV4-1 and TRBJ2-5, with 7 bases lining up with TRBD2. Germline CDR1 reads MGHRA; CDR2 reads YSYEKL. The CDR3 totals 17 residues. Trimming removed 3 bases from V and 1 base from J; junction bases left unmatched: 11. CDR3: CASSQVPGAGSQETQYF. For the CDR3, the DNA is TGCGCCAGCAGCCAGGTCCCGGGAGCGGGGAGCCAAGAGACCCAGTACTTC.

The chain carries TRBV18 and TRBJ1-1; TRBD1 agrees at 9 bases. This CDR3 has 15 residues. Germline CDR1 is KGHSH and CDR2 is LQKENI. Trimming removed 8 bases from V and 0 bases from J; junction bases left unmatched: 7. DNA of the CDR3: TGTGCCAGCCGACGGACAGGGGTAATGAACACTGAAGCTTTCTTT. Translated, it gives CASRRTGVMNTEAFF.

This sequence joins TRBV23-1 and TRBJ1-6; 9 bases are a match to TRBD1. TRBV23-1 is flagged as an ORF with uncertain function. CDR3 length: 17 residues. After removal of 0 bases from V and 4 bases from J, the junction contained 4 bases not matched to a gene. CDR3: CASSQSDRGSYNSPLHF. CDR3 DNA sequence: TGCGCCAGCAGTCAATCGGACAGGGGATCTTATAATTCACCCCTCCACTTT.

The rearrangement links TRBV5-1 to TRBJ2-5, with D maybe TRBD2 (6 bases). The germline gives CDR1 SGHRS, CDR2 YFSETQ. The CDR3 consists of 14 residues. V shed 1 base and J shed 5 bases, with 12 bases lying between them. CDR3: CASSLYGGGETQYF. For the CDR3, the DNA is TGCGCCAGCAGCTTGTACGGGGGTGGGGAGACCCAGTACTTC.

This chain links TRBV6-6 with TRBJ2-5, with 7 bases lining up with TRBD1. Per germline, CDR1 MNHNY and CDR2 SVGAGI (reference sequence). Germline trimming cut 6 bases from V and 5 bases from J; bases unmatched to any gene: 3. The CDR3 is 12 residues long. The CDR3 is CASRDRDETQYF. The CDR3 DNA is TGTGCCAGCAGAGACAGGGATGAGACCCAGTACTTC.

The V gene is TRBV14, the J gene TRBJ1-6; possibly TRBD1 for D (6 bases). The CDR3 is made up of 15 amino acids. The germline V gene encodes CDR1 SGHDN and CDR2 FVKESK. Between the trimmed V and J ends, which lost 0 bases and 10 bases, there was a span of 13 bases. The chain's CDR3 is CASSQDPGAGSPLHF. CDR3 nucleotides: TGTGCCAGCAGCCAAGATCCAGGGGCGGGATCACCCCTCCACTTT.

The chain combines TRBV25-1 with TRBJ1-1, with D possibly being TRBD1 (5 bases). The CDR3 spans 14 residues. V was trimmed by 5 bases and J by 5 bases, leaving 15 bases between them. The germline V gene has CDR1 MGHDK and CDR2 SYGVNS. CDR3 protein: CASSRDSGSTEAFF. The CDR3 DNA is TGTGCCAGCAGTCGAGACAGCGGGTCGACTGAAGCTTTCTTT.

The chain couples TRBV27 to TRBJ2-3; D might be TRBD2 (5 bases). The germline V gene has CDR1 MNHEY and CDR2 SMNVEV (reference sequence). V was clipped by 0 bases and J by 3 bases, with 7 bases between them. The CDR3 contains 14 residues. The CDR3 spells CASSLSRETDTQYF. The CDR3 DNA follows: TGTGCCAGCAGTTTATCGAGGGAGACAGATACGCAGTATTTT.

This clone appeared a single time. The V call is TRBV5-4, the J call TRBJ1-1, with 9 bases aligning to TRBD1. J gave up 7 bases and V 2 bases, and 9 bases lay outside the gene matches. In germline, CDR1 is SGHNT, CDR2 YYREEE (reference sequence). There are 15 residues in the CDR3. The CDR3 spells CASSFFMTGGREAFF. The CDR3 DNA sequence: TGTGCCAGCAGCTTTTTTATGACAGGGGGACGTGAAGCTTTCTTT.